This T cell receptor (beta chain) was documented in a study of cytomegalovirus exposure and HLA in healthy donors. The germline V gene has CDR1 MDHEN and CDR2 SYDVKM. The CDR3 sequence is 15 residues long. V was cut by 6 bases and J by 2 bases, with 16 bases left in between. The PCR ran on 60 Vbeta and 13 Jbeta primers. Repertoires were generated with immunoSEQ multiplex PCR, while TCRdb's copy carries only in-frame clones and drops some. The sample consists of 130,000 to 150,000 clones, roughly three quarters of them appearing once. This clonotype originated in a woman in her forties or fifties in good health and CMV-seronegative. The chain has TRBV28 and TRBJ1-1, with D perhaps matching TRBD1 (5 bases). Sample: PBMCs. The CDR3 bases are TGTGCCAGCAGCCGGTGGGGGGACCGAAACACTGAAGCTTTCTTT. Amino acids: CASSRWGDRNTEAFF.